A single T cell receptor (beta chain) is shown here with its context. Its antigen is still unknown. No base quality values were provided; no much bigger clone lies one nucleotide off. TCRbeta CDR3 regions were amplified from genomic DNA by means of the immunoSEQ Assay, a bias-controlled multiplex PCR. Per the authors' processing: Nucleated cell counts per sample were estimated from amplification of reference gene primers within the assay. Sequence reads were collapsed and filtered to measure the absolute abundance of every unique TCRbeta CDR3 rearrangement. Productive Simpson clonality was computed per sample as the square root of Simpson's diversity index over productive rearrangements. TCRdb re-hosts the immuneACCESS table, in-frame sequences only. Its copies lack some clones; in the studies checked, an unresolved V gene accounts for under half of them, and the cause for the rest is not known. The V and J calls and clone size come from that table; D and trimming were worked out from the DNA. The sample contains 75,000 to 100,000 clones, 87% of them found a single time. Jointly, the top ten make up about 4.5% of the sample.

Collaborating institutions collected whole blood in K2EDTA tubes following their own protocols. For TCRbeta analysis, collaborators shipped samples as frozen whole blood, isolated PBMCs, or DNA extracted from either of those sample types. This record belongs to a study of blood T cell repertoires in COVID-19 (dated by TCRdb to between 2020 and 2021). At the level of the whole study: Samples from collaborators originated in the United States, Italy and Spain and spanned both the acute and convalescent phases of COVID-19. The prospective study material was composed of cDNA or gDNA derived from T cells, B-cell-depleted T cells, or PBMCs. Deeply sampled blood TCRbeta repertoires from subjects exposed to, actively infected with, or recovered from COVID-19 were included in the dataset. The repertoires were made available in a free public database intended to serve as a resource for research on the immune response to SARS-CoV-2. Samples were obtained from the ongoing ImmuneRACE study (first 160 participants) and from some 1,300 subjects provided by 6 global collaborators. Sample metadata almost always included a de-identified subject ID, COVID-19 status, age in years and sex. Where available, HLA class I and class II types were taken from metadata supplied by the sample provider and were not determined by assay-based typing. Overall results and qualifications from the work: Clinical and demographic metadata were provided uncurated, with the amount varying by source and participant.

The sample consisted of peripheral blood. The TCR was taken from a man between 65 and 79 years old with acute or convalescent COVID-19.

Here the CDR3 is given as CASSLGGGAENGYTF. The nucleotide sequence is given as TGCGCCAGCAGCTTGGGAGGGGGCGCGGAGAATGGCTACACCTTC. The chain employs TRBV5-1 and TRBJ1-2, with 7 bases matching TRBD1. V is pruned by 0 bases and J by 6 bases, leaving 8 bases of the junction without a gene match. The CDR3 starts with the cysteine, ends with the phenylalanine, and has 15 residues. Only CDR3 DNA remains: 45 bases, in frame from the first base. For CDR1 and CDR2, the germline V gene lists SGHRS and YFSETQ. The CDR3 plus the reference TRBV5-1 and TRBJ1-2 genes for the other parts give the full variable domain: KAGVTQTPRYLIKTRGQQVTLSCSPISGHRSVSWYQQTPGQGLQFLFEYFSETQRNKGNFPGRFSGRQFSNSRSEMNVSTLELGDSALYLCASSLGGGAENGYTFGSGTRLTVV.